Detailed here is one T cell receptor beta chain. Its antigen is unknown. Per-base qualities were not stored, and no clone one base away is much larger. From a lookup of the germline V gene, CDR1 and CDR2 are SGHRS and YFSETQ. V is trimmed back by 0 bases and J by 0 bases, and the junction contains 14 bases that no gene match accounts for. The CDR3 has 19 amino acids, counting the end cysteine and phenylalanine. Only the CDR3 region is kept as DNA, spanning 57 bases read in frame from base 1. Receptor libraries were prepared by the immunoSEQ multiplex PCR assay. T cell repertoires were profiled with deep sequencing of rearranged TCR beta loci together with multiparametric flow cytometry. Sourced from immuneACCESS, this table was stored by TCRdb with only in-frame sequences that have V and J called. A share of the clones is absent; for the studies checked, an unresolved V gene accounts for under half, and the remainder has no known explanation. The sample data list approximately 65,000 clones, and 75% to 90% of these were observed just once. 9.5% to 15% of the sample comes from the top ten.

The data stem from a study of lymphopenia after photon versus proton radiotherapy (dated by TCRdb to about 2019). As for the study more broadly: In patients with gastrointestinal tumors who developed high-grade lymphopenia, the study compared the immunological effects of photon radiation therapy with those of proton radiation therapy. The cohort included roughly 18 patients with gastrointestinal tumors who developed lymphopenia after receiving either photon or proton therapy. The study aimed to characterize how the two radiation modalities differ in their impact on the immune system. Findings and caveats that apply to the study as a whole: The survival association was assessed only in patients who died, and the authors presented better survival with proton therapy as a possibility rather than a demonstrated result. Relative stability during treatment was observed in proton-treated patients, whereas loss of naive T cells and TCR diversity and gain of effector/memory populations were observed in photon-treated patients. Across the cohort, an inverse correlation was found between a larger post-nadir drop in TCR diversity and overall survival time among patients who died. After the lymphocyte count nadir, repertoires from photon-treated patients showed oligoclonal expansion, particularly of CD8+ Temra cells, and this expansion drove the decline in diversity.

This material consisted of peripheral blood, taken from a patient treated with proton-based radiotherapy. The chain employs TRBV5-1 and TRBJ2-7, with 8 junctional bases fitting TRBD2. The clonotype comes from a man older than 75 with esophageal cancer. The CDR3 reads CASSLGAGGVGALSYEQYF. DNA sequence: TGCGCCAGCAGCTTGGGGGCGGGAGGCGTTGGGGCCCTCTCCTACGAGCAGTACTTC.